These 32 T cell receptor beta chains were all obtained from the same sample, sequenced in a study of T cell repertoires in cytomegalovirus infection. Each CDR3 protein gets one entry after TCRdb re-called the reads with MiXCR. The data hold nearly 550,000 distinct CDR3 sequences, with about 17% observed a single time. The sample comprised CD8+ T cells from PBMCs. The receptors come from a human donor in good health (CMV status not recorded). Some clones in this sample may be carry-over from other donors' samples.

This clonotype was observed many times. CDR3 nucleotide sequence: TGTGCCAGCTCGACACCTTACACCGGGGAGCTGTTTTTT. This translates into CASSTPYTGELFF. The rearrangement uses TRBV2 and TRBJ2-2; D uncertain. Trimming removed 8 bases at V and 3 bases at J, with 10 bases between. This CDR3 contains 13 residues. Germline V CDR1 and CDR2: SNHLY, FYNNEI.

Here the CDR3 reads CSALAGVYTGELFF. In nucleotides, the CDR3 is TGCAGCGCCCTAGCGGGAGTATATACCGGGGAGCTGTTTTTT. The V gene is TRBV29-1, the J gene TRBJ2-2, with 10 bases that match TRBD2. The V gene end was trimmed by 7 bases and the J gene end by 5 bases; junction bases not matched to a gene: 7. Germline V lookup: CDR1 SQVTM, CDR2 ANQGSEA. There are 14 residues in the CDR3.

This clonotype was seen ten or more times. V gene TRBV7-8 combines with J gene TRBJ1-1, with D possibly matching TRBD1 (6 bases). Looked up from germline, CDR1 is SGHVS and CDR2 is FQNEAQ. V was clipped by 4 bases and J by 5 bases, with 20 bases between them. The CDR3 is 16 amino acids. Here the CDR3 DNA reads TGTGCCAGCAGCTCAAGTTCTCGGGGGGCGGGAACTGAAGCTTTCTTT. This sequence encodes CASSSSSRGAGTEAFF.

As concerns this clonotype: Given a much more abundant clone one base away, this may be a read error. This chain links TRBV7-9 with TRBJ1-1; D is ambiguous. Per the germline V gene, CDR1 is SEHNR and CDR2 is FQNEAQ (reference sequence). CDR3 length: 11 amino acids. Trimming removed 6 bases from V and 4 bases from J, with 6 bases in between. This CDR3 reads CASRMGTEAFF. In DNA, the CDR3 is TGTGCCAGCAGGATGGGCACTGAAGCTTTCTTT.

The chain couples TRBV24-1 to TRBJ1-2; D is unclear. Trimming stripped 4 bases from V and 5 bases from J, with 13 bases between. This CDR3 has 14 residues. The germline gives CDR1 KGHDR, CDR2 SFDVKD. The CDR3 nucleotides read TGTGCCACCAGTGACCCCTGGACGACTTATGGCTACACCTTC. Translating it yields CATSDPWTTYGYTF.

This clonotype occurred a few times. The CDR3 DNA follows: TGTGCCAGTAGTATGGACAGGCCATTAAATCAGCCCCAGCATTTT. The encoded protein is CASSMDRPLNQPQHF. This sequence joins TRBV19 and TRBJ1-5; 7 nucleotides line up with TRBD1. Per germline, CDR1 LNHDA and CDR2 SQIVND (reference sequence). V lost 3 bases and J lost 4; bases outside the gene matches: 6. The length of the CDR3 is 15 residues.

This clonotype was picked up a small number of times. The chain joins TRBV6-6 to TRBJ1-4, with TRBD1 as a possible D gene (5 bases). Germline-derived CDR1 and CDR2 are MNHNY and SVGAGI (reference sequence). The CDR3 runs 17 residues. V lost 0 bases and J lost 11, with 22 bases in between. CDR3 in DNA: TGTGCCAGCAGTTACTCCCCGGGGCCGGCTCGGGGTGATAAACTGTTTTTT. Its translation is CASSYSPGPARGDKLFF.

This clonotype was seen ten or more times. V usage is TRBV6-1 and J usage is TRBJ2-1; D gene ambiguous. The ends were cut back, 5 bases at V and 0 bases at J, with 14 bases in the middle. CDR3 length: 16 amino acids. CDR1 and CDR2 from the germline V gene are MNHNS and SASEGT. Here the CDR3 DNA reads TGTGCCAGCAGTCCCTACACCTCGAGCTCCTACAATGAGCAGTTCTTC. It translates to CASSPYTSSSYNEQFF.

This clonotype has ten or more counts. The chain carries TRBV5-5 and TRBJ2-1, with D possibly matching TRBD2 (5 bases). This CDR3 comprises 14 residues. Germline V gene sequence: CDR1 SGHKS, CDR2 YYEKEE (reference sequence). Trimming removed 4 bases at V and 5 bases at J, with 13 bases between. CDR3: CASSRGTLDNEQFF. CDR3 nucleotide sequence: TGTGCCAGCAGCCGGGGAACCTTGGACAATGAGCAGTTCTTC.

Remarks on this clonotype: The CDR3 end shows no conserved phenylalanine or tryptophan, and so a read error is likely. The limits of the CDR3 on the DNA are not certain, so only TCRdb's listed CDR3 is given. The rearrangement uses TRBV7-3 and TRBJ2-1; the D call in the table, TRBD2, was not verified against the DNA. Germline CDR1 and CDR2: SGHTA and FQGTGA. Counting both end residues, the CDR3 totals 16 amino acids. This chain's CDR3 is CASSLIASPTYNEQCL.

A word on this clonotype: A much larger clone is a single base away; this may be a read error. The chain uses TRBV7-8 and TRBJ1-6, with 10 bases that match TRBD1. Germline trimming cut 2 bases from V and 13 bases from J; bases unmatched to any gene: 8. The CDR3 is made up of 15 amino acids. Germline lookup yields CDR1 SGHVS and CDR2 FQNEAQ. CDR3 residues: CASSLFGTGDTPLHF. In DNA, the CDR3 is TGTGCCAGCAGCTTATTCGGGACAGGGGATACCCCCCTCCACTTT.

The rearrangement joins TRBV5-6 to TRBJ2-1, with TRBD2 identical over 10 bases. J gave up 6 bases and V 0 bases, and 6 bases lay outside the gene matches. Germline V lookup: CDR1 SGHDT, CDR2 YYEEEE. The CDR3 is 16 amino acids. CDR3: CASSLGLAGVFNEQFF. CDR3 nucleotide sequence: TGTGCCAGCAGCTTGGGTCTAGCGGGAGTATTCAATGAGCAGTTCTTC.

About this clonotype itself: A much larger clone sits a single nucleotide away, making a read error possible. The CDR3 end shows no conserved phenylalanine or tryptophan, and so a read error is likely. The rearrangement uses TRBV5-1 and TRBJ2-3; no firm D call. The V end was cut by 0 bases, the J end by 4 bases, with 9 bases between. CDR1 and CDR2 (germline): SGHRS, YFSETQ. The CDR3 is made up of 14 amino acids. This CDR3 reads CASSLEVSPDTQYY. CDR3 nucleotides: TGCGCCAGCAGCTTGGAGGTATCCCCAGATACGCAGTATTAT.

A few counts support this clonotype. CDR3 nucleotides: TGTGCCAGCAGCTTGGGGGGGTACGGCACTGAAGCTTTCTTT. It yields the protein CASSLGGYGTEAFF. V and J are TRBV5-5 and TRBJ1-1; D may be TRBD1 (5 bases). The CDR3 is 14 residues long. V dropped 0 bases and J dropped 4 bases, with 10 bases sitting between them. The V gene's germline CDR1 is SGHKS and CDR2 YYEKEE (reference sequence). Together with reference TRBV5-5 and TRBJ1-1, the CDR3 gives the full variable domain: DAGVTQSPTHLIKTRGQQVTLRCSPISGHKSVSWYQQVLGQGPQFIFQYYEKEERGRGNFPDRFSARQFPNYSSELNVNALLLGDSALYLCASSLGGYGTEAFFGQGTRLTVV.

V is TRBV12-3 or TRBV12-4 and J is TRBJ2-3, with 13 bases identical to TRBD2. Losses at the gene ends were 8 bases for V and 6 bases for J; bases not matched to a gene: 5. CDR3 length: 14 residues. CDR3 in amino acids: CASGLAGVLDTQYF. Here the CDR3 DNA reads TGTGCCAGCGGACTAGCGGGGGTTCTGGATACGCAGTATTTT.

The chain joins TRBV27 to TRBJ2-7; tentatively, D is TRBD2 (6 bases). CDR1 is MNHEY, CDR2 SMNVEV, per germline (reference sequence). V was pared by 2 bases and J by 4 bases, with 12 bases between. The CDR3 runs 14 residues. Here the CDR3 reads CASSLGGDEYEQYF. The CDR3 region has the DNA TGTGCCAGCAGTTTAGGCGGGGACGAGTACGAGCAGTACTTC.

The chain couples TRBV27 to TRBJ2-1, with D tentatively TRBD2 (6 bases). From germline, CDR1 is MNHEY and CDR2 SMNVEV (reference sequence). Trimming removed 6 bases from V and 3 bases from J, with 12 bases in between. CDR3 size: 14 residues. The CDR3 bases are TGTGCCAGCAGCATTCCGGGGGACTACAATGAGCAGTTCTTC. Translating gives CASSIPGDYNEQFF.

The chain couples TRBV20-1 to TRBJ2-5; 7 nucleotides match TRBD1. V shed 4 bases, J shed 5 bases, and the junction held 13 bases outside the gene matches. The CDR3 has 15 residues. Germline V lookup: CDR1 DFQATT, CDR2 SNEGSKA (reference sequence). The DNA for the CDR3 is TGCAGTGCTAAGATACGAGGCCGCAGGGGGGAGACCCAGTACTTC. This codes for CSAKIRGRRGETQYF.

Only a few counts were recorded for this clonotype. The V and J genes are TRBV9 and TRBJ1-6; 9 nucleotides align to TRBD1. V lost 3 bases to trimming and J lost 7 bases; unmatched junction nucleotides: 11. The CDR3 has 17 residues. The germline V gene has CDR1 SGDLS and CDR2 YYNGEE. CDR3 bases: TGTGCCAGCAGCGGCCGGGACAGGGACCCTGTGAATTCACCCCTCCACTTT. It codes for CASSGRDRDPVNSPLHF.

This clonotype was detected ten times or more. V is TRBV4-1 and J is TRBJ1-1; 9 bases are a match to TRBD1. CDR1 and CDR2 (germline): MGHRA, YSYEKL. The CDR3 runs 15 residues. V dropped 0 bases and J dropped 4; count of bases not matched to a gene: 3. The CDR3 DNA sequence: TGCGCCAGCAGCCAAGAGGGGACAGGGTCCACTGAAGCTTTCTTT. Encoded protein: CASSQEGTGSTEAFF.

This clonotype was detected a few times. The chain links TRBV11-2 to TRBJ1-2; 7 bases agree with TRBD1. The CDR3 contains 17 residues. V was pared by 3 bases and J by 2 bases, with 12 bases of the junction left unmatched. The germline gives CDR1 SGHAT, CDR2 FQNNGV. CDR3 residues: CASSFWDSVSTNYGYTF. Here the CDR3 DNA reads TGTGCCAGCAGCTTCTGGGACAGCGTATCAACCAACTATGGCTACACCTTC.

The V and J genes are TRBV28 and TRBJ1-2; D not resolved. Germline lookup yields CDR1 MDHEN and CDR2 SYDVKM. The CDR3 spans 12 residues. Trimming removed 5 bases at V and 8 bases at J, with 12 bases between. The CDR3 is CASSPHRGGYTF. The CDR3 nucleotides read TGTGCCAGCAGTCCGCACCGTGGGGGCTACACCTTC.

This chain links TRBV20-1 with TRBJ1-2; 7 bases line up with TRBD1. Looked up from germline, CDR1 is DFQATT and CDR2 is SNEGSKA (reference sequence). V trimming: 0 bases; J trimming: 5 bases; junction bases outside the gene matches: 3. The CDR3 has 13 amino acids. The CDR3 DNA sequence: TGCAGTGCTAGAGAAACAGGGGTATATGGCTACACCTTC. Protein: CSARETGVYGYTF.

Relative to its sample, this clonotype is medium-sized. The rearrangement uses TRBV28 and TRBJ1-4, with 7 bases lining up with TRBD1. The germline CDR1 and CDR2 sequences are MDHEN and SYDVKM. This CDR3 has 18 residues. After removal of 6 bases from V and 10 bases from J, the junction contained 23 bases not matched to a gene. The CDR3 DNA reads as TGTGCCAGCAGCCCCCCGACAGGGTGGCGCCCTGCCTGGGGAAAACTGTTTTTT. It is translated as CASSPPTGWRPAWGKLFF.

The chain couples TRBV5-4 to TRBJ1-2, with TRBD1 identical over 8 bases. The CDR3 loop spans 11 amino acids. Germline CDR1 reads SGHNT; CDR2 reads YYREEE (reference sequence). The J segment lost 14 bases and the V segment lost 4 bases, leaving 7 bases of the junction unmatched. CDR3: CASSEGQAQTF. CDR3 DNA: TGTGCCAGCAGCGAGGGACAGGCCCAAACCTTC.

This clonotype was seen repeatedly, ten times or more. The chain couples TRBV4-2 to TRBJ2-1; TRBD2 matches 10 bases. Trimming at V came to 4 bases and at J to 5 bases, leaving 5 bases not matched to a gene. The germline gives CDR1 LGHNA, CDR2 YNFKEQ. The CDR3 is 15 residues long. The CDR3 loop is CASSLLAGANNEQFF. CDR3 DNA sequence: TGTGCCAGCAGCCTGCTAGCGGGAGCCAACAATGAGCAGTTCTTC.

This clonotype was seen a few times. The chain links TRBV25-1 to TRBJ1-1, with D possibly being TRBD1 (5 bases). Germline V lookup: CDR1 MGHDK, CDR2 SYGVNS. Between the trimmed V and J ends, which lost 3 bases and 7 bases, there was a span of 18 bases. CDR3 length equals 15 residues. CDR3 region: CASSEVGGGPNEAFF. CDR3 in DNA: TGTGCCAGCAGTGAGGTCGGGGGTGGTCCCAATGAAGCTTTCTTT.

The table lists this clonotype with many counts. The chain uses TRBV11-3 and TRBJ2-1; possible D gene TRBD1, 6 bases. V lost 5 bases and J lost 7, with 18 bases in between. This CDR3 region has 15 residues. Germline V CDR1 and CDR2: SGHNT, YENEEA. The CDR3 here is CASSAPGVAGNEQFF. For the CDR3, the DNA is TGTGCCAGCAGCGCCCCAGGGGTGGCCGGGAATGAGCAGTTCTTC.

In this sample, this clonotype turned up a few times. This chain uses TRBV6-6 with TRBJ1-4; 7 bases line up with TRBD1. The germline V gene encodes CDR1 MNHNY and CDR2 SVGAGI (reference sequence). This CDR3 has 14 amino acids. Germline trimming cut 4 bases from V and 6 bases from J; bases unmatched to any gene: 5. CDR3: CASSSSQGDEKLFF. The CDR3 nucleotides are TGTGCCAGCAGTTCCTCCCAGGGGGATGAAAAACTGTTTTTT.

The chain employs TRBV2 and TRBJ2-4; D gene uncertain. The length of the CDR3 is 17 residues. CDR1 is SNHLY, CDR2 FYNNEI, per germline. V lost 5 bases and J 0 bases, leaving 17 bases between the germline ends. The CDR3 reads CASSLLSVPLAKNIQYF. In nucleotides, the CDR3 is TGTGCCAGCAGTCTATTATCCGTTCCTCTAGCCAAAAACATTCAGTACTTC.

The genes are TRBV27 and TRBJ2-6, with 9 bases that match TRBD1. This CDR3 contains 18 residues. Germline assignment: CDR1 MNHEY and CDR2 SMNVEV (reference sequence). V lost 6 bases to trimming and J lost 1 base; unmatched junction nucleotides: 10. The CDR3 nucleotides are TGTGCCAGCAGCTCCCTCGTACAGGGGGCATCTGGGGCCAACGTCCTGACTTTC. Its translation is CASSSLVQGASGANVLTF.

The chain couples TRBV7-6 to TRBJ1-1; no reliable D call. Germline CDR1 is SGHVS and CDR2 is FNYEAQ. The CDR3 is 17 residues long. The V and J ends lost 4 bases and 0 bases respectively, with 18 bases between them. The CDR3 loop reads CASSSDKRGRVNTEAFF. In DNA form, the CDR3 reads TGTGCCAGCAGCTCAGATAAGCGGGGAAGGGTGAACACTGAAGCTTTCTTT.